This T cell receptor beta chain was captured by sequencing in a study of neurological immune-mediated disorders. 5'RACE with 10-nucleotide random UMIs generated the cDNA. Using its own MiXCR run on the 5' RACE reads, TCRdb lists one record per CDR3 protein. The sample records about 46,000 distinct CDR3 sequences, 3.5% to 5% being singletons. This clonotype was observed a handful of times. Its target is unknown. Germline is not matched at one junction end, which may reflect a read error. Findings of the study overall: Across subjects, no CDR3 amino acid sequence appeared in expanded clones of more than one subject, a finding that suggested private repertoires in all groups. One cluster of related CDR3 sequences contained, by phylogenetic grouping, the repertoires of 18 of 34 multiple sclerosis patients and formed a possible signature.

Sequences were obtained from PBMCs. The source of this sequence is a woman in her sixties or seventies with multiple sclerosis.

The CDR3 here is CASSQGSAAKKIQYF. CDR3 bases: TGCGCCAGCAGCCAAGGATCCGCCGCCAAAAAAATTCAGTACTTC. The rearrangement uses TRBV4-1 and TRBJ2-4; D remains unclear. CDR1 and CDR2 from the germline V gene are MGHRA and YSYEKL. The CDR3 runs to 15 residues.